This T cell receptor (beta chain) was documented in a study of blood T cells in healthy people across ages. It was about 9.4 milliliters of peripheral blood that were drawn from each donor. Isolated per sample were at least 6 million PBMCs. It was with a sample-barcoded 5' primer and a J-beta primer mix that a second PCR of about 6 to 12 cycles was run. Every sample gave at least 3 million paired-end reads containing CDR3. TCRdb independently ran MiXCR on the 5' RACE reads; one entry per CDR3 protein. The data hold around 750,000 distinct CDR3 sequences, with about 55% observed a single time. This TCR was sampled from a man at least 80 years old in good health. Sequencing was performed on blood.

CDR3 residues: CSARVRWLVSHEQFF. The CDR3 DNA is TGCAGTGCTAGAGTTAGGTGGCTAGTGAGCCATGAGCAGTTCTTC. This chain uses TRBV20-1 with TRBJ2-1; no clear D. CDR3 size: 15 residues. Trimming removed 1 base from V and 8 bases from J, with 18 bases in between. CDR1 and CDR2 from the germline V gene are DFQATT and SNEGSKA (reference sequence).